One and the same sample provided the 9 T cell receptor beta chains below, sequenced in a study of sequential checkpoint blockade in melanoma. Stated treatment: randomized to nivolumab then ipilimumab (arm A) or the reverse (arm B). Produced via immunoSEQ multiplex PCR; TCRdb's table is partial and in-frame only. The table shows tens of thousands of clones, with 85% to 90% occurring only once. The source was CD8+ T cells sorted from blood (inferred from file names), collected from a patient given nivolumab and ipilimumab in sequence. Source of these receptors: a human donor with melanoma.

This chain connects TRBV7-2 to TRBJ2-7; 8 bases fit TRBD2. Trimming cost V 5 bases and J 0 bases; bases outside gene matches: 9. Germline values: CDR1 SGHTA, CDR2 FQGNSA. The CDR3 length is 16 residues. CDR3 region: CASSPSSGSLSYEQYF. The CDR3 region has the DNA TGTGCCAGCAGCCCCTCCAGCGGGAGCCTCTCCTACGAGCAGTACTTC.

The chain's CDR3 is CASKAGASEFF. CDR3 nucleotide sequence: TGTGCCAGCAAGGCGGGGGCCTCAGAGTTCTTC. The V call is TRBV28, the J call TRBJ2-1, with D perhaps TRBD2 (7 bases). Deletions cut 7 bases from V and 14 bases from J, with 15 bases between. Germline loops: CDR1 MDHEN, CDR2 SYDVKM. There are 11 residues in the CDR3.

The chain carries TRBV1 and TRBJ2-6; TRBD2 is taken as the D call from the table, unchecked against the DNA. TRBV1 is tagged as a pseudogene. The length of the CDR3 is 18 residues. CDR3 region: CTSSKSGLCKSRANVLTF. CDR3 nucleotide sequence: TGCACCAGCAGCAAGAGCGGTTTGTGCAAAAGTCGGGCCAACGTCCTGACTTTC.

V gene TRBV29-1 combines with J gene TRBJ1-2, with D perhaps matching TRBD1 (5 bases). Trimming cost V 0 bases and J 4 bases, with 12 bases left between them. CDR1 and CDR2 (germline): SQVTM, ANQGSEA. This CDR3 contains 14 residues. The CDR3 DNA reads as TGCAGCGTTGAAGAGCGCGGGACGCGCTATGGCTACACCTTC. It yields the protein CSVEERGTRYGYTF. Full variable domain (outside the CDR3, taken from reference TRBV29-1 and TRBJ1-2): SAVISQKPSRDICQRGTSLTIQCQVDSQVTMMFWYRQQPGQSLTLIATANQGSEATYESGFVIDKFPISRPNLTFSTLTVSNMSPEDSSIYLCSVEERGTRYGYTFGSGTRLTVV.

V gene TRBV7-9 combines with J gene TRBJ1-4; a possible D gene is TRBD1 (5 bases). The CDR3 loop spans 14 amino acids. V gave up 1 base and J gave up 8 bases, with 11 bases separating them. Germline-derived CDR1 and CDR2 are SEHNR and FQNEAQ (reference sequence). The DNA for the CDR3 is TGTGCCAGCAGCTTAGGGGGCCATGGGGAAAAACTGTTTTTT. It specifies CASSLGGHGEKLFF.

V and J are TRBV5-4 and TRBJ2-3, with 7 bases fitting TRBD1. Per the germline V gene, CDR1 is SGHNT and CDR2 is YYREEE (reference sequence). Losses at the gene ends were 9 bases for V and 4 bases for J; bases not matched to a gene: 5. CDR3 size: 12 residues. The DNA of the CDR3 is TGTGCCACTCAGGGGGTTGCAGATACGCAGTATTTT. It translates to CATQGVADTQYF.

The CDR3 DNA reads as TGTGCCAGCAGCCCCTCCATAGCGGGACCGTCCTACGAGCAGTACTTC. It encodes CASSPSIAGPSYEQYF. The chain carries TRBV5-6 and TRBJ2-5; 8 bases are a match to TRBD2. The end of the DNA fits TRBJ2-7 better, so the J call may be wrong. Germline V CDR1 and CDR2: SGHDT, YYEEEE. The CDR3 extends over 16 amino acids.

This chain joins TRBV4-3 and TRBJ2-3, with 7 bases matching TRBD2. The CDR3 consists of 16 residues. Unmatched junction bases numbered 5, after V lost 0 bases and J lost 2 bases. In germline, CDR1 is LGHNA, CDR2 YSLEER. This CDR3 reads CASSQEGLAATDTQYF. CDR3 DNA sequence: TGCGCCAGCAGCCAAGAGGGTCTAGCGGCCACAGATACGCAGTATTTT.

The rearrangement links TRBV9 to TRBJ1-1; D call uncertain. From germline, CDR1 is SGDLS and CDR2 YYNGEE. This CDR3 spans 13 amino acids. Trimming removed 0 bases at V and 5 bases at J, with 8 bases between. The CDR3 sequence is CASSVVEGTEAFF. The DNA of the CDR3 is TGTGCCAGCAGCGTAGTGGAGGGAACTGAAGCTTTCTTT.